This entry describes one TCR beta chain. Antigen specificity is unknown. Trimming shortened V by 2 bases and J by 3 bases, and 13 bases separated the two germline ends. The CDR3 runs 15 residues. CDR1 is LNHDA and CDR2 is SQIVND in the germline V gene (reference sequence). The sample comes from a study of T cells in Graves' hyperthyroidism and ophthalmopathy. Findings of the study overall: A model of 13 V-J features distinguished ophthalmopathy from stable hyperthyroidism.

RNA transcripts were the template for amplifying TCR beta CDR3 regions. RT-PCR in the first round (using the HTBI primer set) targeted the TCR CDR3. TCRdb reanalysed the multiplex PCR reads using MiXCR and keeps one entry per CDR3 protein. The sample lists 600,000 to 700,000 distinct CDR3 sequences, roughly 15% occurring once. The sequence derives from a woman aged 40 to 50 with Graves' ophthalmopathy. The V gene is TRBV19, the J gene TRBJ1-1, with D perhaps TRBD1 (6 bases). Sequencing was carried out using blood. The DNA for the CDR3 is TGTGCCAGTAGTATAACAGGGAAGCCGTACACTGAAGCTTTCTTT. This translates into CASSITGKPYTEAFF. The whole variable domain, filled in from reference TRBV19 and TRBJ1-1, reads DGGITQSPKYLFRKEGQNVTLSCEQNLNHDAMYWYRQDPGQGLRLIYYSQIVNDFQKGDIAEGYSVSREKKESFPLTVTSAQKNPTAFYLCASSITGKPYTEAFFGQGTRLTVV.